This section outlines one T cell receptor beta chain sequence together with its context. Its antigen has not been determined. Base qualities are not at hand, and no much larger clone is one base apart. This sample stems from a study of Ad26.COV2.S vaccination and SARS-CoV-2 variants listed by TCRdb under 2021. In the study overall: Donors in the vaccine arm were drawn from COV1001, a multicentre, randomized, double-blind, placebo-controlled phase I-IIa trial testing Ad26.COV2.S in healthy adults. Ad26.COV2.S was administered intramuscularly at 5 x 10^10 or 1 x 10^11 viral particles, either as a single shot or as two shots given 56 days apart. TCRbeta repertoire sequencing served as the tool for gauging how specific and how broad the SARS-CoV-2-reactive T cell receptors were following Ad26.COV2.S vaccination. The TCR-sequenced set comprised around 32 samples: some 20 Ad26.COV2.S vaccine recipients, 5 placebo recipients and 8 SARS-CoV-2 convalescent individuals. Trial participants were randomized into five groups of five, in which low-dose or high-dose Ad26.COV2.S was given once or twice, or placebo was given on both occasions. Throughout the experiments and outcome assessment, investigators stayed blinded to trial group allocation.

The treatment or condition label for this specimen denotes: roughly 20 received Ad26.COV2.S at low or high dose, single or two shots; 5 received placebo; per-sample allocation not given. For vaccine and placebo recipients, repertoires were sequenced using samples collected on day 63 after the first injection. Cohort 1b enrolled 25 adults aged 18-55 years at a single site in Boston, USA, between 29 July and 7 August 2020. Ad26.COV2.S consisted of a replication-incompetent adenovirus type 26 vector by which a prefusion-stabilized SARS-CoV-2 spike protein from the original Wuhan strain was expressed. The immunoSEQ Assay was used to sequence TCRbeta CDR3 regions. After extraction, genomic DNA underwent amplification by bias-controlled multiplex PCR, followed by high-throughput sequencing. On the authors' methods: Collapsing and filtering of sequences were performed to quantify the absolute abundance of each unique TCRbeta CDR3 region. T cell fraction was estimated by normalizing TCRbeta template counts to usable DNA, with usable DNA measured through amplification of reference genes found in all nucleated cells. Repertoire TCRs were annotated as SARS-CoV-2-specific when V gene, CDR3 amino acid sequence and J gene were exactly matched to a known reactive TCR set. The reference SARS-CoV-2 TCR set was derived from MIRA and filtered for enrichment in COVID-19-positive ImmuneCODE repertoires, a step that removed public or cross-reactive TCRs. Based on the MIRA antigens, annotated TCRs were further analysed at the level of specific ORF or position within ORF. Breadth was defined as the number of annotated unique rearrangements divided by the total number of unique productive rearrangements, and depth was defined as the summed frequency of the annotated unique rearrangements. Group comparisons of TCR breadth used two-sided Wilcoxon rank-sum tests. TCRdb mirrors the immuneACCESS table, restricted to in-frame sequences. Some clones are absent from its copies; in checked studies, under half trace to an unresolved V gene, and the reason for the others is unknown. V and J calls and clone size follow that table, whereas D and trimming were derived from the DNA. The sample yields fewer than 800,000 clones; around 90% were counted once. Jointly, the top ten make up about 1.5% of the sample.

The paper as a whole reports these results and caveats: The study lacked the statistical power to compare responses across vaccine doses or regimens. Comparable non-spike TCR breadth was observed between vaccine and placebo recipients, consistent with only spike being contained in the vaccine. Higher spike-specific TCR breadth was observed in Ad26.COV2.S recipients than in placebo recipients (P = 0.0014). After vaccination, substantial breadth of spike-specific CD8+ and CD4+ T cell responses was reported. It was noted by the authors that total T cell responses may have been underestimated by the TCR breadth and depth analyses.

The CDR3 contains 17 residues, cysteine and phenylalanine counted. Kept here is only the CDR3 DNA, which spans 51 bases and is read in frame from base 1. From the germline V gene, CDR1 is WSHSY and CDR2 is SAAADI. V and J lose 6 bases and 2 bases, and a span of 23 bases separates them. This receptor was identified in a person between 18 and 60 years old who received the Ad26.COV2.S COVID-19 vaccine or a placebo. Rearrangement joined TRBV10-2 to TRBJ2-7; D gene: possibly TRBD1, on 6 matching bases. Material: peripheral blood, obtained in a trial of Ad26.COV2.S vaccine versus placebo. The nucleotide sequence is given as TGCGCCAGCAGGGGTCCTCTGGACAGCCTACCTCCCTACGAGCAGTACTTC. It translates as CASRGPLDSLPPYEQYF.